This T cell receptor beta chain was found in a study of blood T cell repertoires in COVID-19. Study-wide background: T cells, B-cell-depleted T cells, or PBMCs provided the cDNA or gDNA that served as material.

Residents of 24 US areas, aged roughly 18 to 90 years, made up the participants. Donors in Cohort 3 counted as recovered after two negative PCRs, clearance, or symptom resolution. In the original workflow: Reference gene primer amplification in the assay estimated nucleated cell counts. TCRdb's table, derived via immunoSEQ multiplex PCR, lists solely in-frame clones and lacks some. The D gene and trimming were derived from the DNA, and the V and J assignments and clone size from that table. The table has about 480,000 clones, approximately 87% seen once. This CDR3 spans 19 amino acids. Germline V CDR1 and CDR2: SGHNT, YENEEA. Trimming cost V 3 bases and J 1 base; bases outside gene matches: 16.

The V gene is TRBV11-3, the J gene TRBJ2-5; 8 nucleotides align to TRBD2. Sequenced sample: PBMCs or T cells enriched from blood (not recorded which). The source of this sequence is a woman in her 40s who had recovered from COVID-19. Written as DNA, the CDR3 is TGTGCCAGCAGCTTGGGGGGTGAACCGGGACTAGACTTCCAAGAGACCCAGTACTTC. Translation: CASSLGGEPGLDFQETQYF.